Sequencing of this T cell receptor beta chain was carried out in a study of blood T cells in healthy people across ages. About the study: Template switching picked up about one barcoded beta molecule for each two T cells.

This clonotype was counted only a few times. Individuals who donated were healthy Caucasians from Russia aged roughly 6 to 90. A J-beta primer mix and a sample-barcoded 5' primer were used in a second PCR of roughly 6 to 11 cycles. TCRdb re-analysed the 5' RACE reads in MiXCR, keeping a single row per CDR3 protein. The profile covers 1.8 million or so distinct CDR3 sequences, with more than 35% appearing a single time and under 25% taken by the ten largest. The CDR3 loop spans 17 amino acids. From germline, CDR1 is LGHNA and CDR2 YSLEER. The V segment lost 0 bases and the J segment 4 bases; nucleotides outside the gene matches: 9.

The chain couples TRBV4-3 to TRBJ2-4, with 7 nucleotides matching TRBD2. The clonotype was recovered from a human donor in good health. Material for sequencing was blood. CDR3 DNA sequence: TGCGCCAGCAGCCAAGATTCCCCTAGCGGAAGTAAAAACATTCAGTACTTC. As protein: CASSQDSPSGSKNIQYF.